These T cell receptor beta chains were read from a single sample in a study of control samples from healthy donors and cancer patients. Clones were sequenced by immunoSEQ multiplex PCR, and TCRdb holds only the in-frame ones, with some missing. The table shows about 220,000 clones, with just under 95% occurring only once. The sample taken for sequencing was blood. All receptors derive from a man aged 45-65 years in good health. Both conserved end residues are part of each CDR3. A clone size is listed for some rows: how often the clone was seen (once, few, many), or a class if it is expanded.

v_call,j_call,clone_size,cdr3_aa
TRBV18,TRBJ1-4,-,CASSPVQGAYEKLFF
TRBV4-2,TRBJ2-2,-,CASSQVASGGRGTGELFF
TRBV5-1,TRBJ2-3,-,CASSLGAVGPFTDTQYF
TRBV7-9,TRBJ2-1,-,CASSLAEGGQLEQFF
TRBV30,TRBJ1-2,-,CAVTGTSIYGYTF
TRBV7-7,TRBJ2-3,-,CASSLGTGRTDTQYF
TRBV5-1,TRBJ1-3,-,CASSLGGQGSIPGNTIYF
TRBV6-1,TRBJ2-5,once,CASSEALASGGPSKTQYF
TRBV6-5,TRBJ2-3,-,CASKTGTSGRAQYF
TRBV11-3,TRBJ2-1,-,CASSLSRGPTYNEQFF
TRBV7-9,TRBJ1-5,-,CASSSEGRSNQPQHF
TRBV27,TRBJ1-2,-,CASSSRTGNYGYTF
TRBV9,TRBJ2-4,-,CASSFGTGGGSNIQYF